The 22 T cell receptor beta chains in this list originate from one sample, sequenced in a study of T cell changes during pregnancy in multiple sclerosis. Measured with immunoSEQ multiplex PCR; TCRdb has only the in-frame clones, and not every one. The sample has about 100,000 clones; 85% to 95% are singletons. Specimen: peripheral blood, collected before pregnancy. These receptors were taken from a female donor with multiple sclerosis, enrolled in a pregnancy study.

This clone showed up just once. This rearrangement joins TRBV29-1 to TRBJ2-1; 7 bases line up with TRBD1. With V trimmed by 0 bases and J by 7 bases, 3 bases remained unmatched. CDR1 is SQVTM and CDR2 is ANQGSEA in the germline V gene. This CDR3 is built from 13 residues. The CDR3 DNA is TGCAGCGTTGAAGATACCAGGGGGAATGAGCAGTTCTTC. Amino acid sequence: CSVEDTRGNEQFF.

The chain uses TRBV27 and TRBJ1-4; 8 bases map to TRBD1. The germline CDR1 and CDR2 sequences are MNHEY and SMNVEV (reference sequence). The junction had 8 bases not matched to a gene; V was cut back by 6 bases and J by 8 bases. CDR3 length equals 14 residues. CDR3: CASRRTGIQEKLFF. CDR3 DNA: TGTGCCAGCAGGCGGACAGGGATTCAGGAAAAACTGTTTTTT. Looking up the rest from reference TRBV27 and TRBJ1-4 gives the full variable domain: EAQVTQNPRYLITVTGKKLTVTCSQNMNHEYMSWYRQDPGLGLRQIYYSMNVEVTDKGDVPEGYKVSRKEKRNFPLILESPSPNQTSLYFCASRRTGIQEKLFFGSGTQLSVL.

Here the CDR3 reads CAGRGSGTNTGELFF. The CDR3 nucleotides read TGTGCGGGGAGGGGCAGCGGGACGAACACCGGGGAGCTGTTTTTT. The rearrangement joins TRBV11-2 to TRBJ2-2; 7 nucleotides agree with TRBD2. Per germline, CDR1 SGHAT and CDR2 FQNNGV. The CDR3 runs to 15 residues.

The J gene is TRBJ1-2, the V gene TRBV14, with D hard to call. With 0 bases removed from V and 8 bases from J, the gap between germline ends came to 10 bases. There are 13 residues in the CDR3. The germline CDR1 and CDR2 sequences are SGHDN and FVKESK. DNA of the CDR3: TGTGCCAGCAGCCAAGATGGGCGTTGGGGCTACACCTTC. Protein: CASSQDGRWGYTF.

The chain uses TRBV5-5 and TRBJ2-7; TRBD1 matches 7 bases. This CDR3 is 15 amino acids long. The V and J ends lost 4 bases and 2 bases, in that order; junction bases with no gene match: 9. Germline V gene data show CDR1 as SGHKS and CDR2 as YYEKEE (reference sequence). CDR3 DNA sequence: TGTGCCAGCAGCCACCCCGGGACAGCGGCCTACGAGCAGTACTTC. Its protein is CASSHPGTAAYEQYF. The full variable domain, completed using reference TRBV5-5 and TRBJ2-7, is DAGVTQSPTHLIKTRGQQVTLRCSPISGHKSVSWYQQVLGQGPQFIFQYYEKEERGRGNFPDRFSARQFPNYSSELNVNALLLGDSALYLCASSHPGTAAYEQYFGPGTRLTVT.

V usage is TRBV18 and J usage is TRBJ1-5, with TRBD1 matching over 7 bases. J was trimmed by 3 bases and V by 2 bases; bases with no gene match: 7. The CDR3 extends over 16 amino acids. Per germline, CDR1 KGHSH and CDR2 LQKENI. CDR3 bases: TGTGCCAGCTCACCAGTTGCAGGGGGGCTCAATCAGCCCCAGCATTTT. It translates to CASSPVAGGLNQPQHF.

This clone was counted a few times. The CDR3 protein is CASLLRGVGFF. CDR3 nucleotides: TGTGCCAGCCTACTGCGGGGAGTAGGGTTCTTC. The chain is built from TRBV2 and TRBJ2-1; TRBD2 is a possible D gene (6 bases). Germline V gene sequence: CDR1 SNHLY, CDR2 FYNNEI. V lost 8 bases and J lost 15, with 17 bases in between. This CDR3 comprises 11 residues. Drawing the rest from reference TRBV2 and TRBJ2-1, the complete variable domain is EPEVTQTPSHQVTQMGQEVILRCVPISNHLYFYWYRQILGQKVEFLVSFYNNEISEKSEIFDDQFSVERPDGSNFTLKIRSTKLEDSAMYFCASLLRGVGFFGPGTRLTVL.

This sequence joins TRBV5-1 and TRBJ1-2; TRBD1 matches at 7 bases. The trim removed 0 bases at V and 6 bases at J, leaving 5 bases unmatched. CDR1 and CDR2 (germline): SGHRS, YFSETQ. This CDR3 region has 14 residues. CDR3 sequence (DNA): TGCGCCAGCAGCTTGGGACAGGGAGGACATGGCTACACCTTC. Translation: CASSLGQGGHGYTF.

CDR3 sequence (DNA): TGTGCCACGGTACGGGAGGGTTCCTACGAGCAGTACTTC. Translated: CATVREGSYEQYF. The chain couples TRBV28 to TRBJ2-7, with 8 positions matching TRBD2. V was clipped by 10 bases and J by 1 base; unmatched bases: 6. The CDR3 has 13 residues. The germline CDR1 and CDR2 sequences are MDHEN and SYDVKM.

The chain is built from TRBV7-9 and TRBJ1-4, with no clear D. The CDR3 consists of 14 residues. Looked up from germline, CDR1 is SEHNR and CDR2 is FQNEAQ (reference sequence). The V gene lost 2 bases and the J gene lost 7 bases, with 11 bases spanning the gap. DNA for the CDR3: TGTGCCAGCAGCTTAATCGGCGCAGGTGAAAAACTGTTTTTT. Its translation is CASSLIGAGEKLFF. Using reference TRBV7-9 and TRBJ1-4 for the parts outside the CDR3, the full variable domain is DTGVSQNPRHKITKRGQNVTFRCDPISEHNRLYWYRQTLGQGPEFLTYFQNEAQLEKSRLLSDRFSAERPKGSFSTLEIQRTEQGDSAMYLCASSLIGAGEKLFFGSGTQLSVL.

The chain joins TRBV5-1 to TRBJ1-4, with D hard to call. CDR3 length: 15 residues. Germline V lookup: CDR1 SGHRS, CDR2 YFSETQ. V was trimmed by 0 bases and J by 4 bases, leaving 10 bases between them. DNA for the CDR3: TGCGCCAGCAGCTTGGCAGCAGGATTTAATGAAAAACTGTTTTTT. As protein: CASSLAAGFNEKLFF.

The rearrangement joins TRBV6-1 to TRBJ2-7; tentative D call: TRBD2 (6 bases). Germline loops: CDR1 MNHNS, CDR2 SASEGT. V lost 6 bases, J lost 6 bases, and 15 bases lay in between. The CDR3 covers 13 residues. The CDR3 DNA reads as TGTGCCAGCAGGGCCCCCCGGGGGTTCGAGCAGTACTTC. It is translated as CASRAPRGFEQYF.

CDR3 DNA sequence: TGTGCCAGCAGCTCAACGGGAGTGGACACCGGGGAGCTGTTTTTT. Its translation is CASSSTGVDTGELFF. J is TRBJ2-2 and V is TRBV7-9, with D tentatively TRBD2 (6 bases). V was clipped by 4 bases and J by 3 bases, with 12 bases between them. CDR1 SEHNR and CDR2 FQNEAQ come from the germline V gene (reference sequence). The CDR3 totals 15 residues.

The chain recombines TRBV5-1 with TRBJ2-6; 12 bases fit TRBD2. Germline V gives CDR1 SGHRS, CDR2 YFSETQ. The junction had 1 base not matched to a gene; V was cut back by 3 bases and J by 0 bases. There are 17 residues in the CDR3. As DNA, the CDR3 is TGCGCCAGCAGCTCGACTAGCGGGAGCTCTGGGGCCAACGTCCTGACTTTC. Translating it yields CASSSTSGSSGANVLTF.

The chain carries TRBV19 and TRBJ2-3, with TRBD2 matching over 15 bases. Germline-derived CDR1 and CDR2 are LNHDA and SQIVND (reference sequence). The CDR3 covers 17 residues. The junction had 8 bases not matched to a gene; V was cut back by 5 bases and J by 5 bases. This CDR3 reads CASSSPRTSGREDTQYF. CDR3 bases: TGTGCCAGTAGTTCCCCCCGGACTAGCGGGAGGGAAGATACGCAGTATTTT.

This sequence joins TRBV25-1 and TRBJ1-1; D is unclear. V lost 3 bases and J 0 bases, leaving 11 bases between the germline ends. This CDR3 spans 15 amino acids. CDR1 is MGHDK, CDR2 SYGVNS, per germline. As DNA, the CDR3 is TGTGCCAGCAGTGATTCGAGAAGCATGAACACTGAAGCTTTCTTT. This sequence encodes CASSDSRSMNTEAFF.

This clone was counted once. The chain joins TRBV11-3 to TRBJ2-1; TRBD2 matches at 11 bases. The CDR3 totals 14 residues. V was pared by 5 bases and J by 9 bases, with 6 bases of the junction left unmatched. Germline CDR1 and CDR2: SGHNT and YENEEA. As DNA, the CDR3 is TGTGCCAGCAGCGTAGGTAGCGGGAGGGGTGAGCAGTTCTTC. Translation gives CASSVGSGRGEQFF.

The CDR3 loop reads CASSYATSGSYEQYF. The CDR3 coding sequence is TGTGCCAGCAGTTACGCGACTAGCGGGTCCTACGAGCAGTACTTC. This chain connects TRBV27 to TRBJ2-7; 10 nucleotides line up with TRBD2. The CDR3 sequence is 15 residues long. The V segment lost 4 bases and the J segment 1 base; nucleotides outside the gene matches: 4. Germline V gene sequence: CDR1 MNHEY, CDR2 SMNVEV (reference sequence).

The CDR3 protein is CASKHRGQYF. CDR3 bases: TGTGCCAGCAAACACCGGGGGCAGTACTTC. V and J are TRBV6-1 and TRBJ2-7, with a weak D call TRBD2 (5 bases). The CDR3 is 10 residues long. Deletions cut 7 bases from V and 9 bases from J, with 10 bases between. The germline V gene has CDR1 MNHNS and CDR2 SASEGT.

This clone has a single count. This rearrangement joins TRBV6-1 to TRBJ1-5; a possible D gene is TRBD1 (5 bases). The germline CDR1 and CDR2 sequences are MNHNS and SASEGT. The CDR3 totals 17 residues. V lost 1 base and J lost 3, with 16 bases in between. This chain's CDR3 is CASSEGWQGSLNQPQHF. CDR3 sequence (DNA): TGTGCCAGCAGTGAAGGGTGGCAGGGTAGTCTCAATCAGCCCCAGCATTTT.

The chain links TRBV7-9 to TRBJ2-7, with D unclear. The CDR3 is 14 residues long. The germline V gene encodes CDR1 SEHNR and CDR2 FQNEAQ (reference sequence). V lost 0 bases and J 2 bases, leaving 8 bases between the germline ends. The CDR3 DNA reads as TGTGCCAGCAGCTTAGCGCGACAACCCTACGAGCAGTACTTC. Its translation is CASSLARQPYEQYF.

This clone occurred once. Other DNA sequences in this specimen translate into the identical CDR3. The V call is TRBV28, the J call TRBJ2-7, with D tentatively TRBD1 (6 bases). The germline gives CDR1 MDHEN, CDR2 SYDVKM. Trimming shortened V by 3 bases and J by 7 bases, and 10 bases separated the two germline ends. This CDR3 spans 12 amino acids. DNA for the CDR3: TGTGCCAGCAGTTTGGGGGCGAGGGAGCAGTACTTC. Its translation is CASSLGAREQYF.